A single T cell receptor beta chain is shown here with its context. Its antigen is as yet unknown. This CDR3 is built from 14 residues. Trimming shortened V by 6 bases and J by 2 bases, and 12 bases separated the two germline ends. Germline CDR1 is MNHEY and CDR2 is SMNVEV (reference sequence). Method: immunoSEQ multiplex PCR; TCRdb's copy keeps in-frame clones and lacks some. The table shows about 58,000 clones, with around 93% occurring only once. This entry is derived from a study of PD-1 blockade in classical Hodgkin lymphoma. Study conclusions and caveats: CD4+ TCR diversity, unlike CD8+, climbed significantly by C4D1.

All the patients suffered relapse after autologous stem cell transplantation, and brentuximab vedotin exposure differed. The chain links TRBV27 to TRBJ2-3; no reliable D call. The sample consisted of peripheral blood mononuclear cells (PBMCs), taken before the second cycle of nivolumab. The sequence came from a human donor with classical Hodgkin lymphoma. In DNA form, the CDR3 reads TGTGCCAGCAGGGCCCTTGAATTCACAGATACGCAGTATTTT. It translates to CASRALEFTDTQYF.